This TCR beta chain is drawn from a study of siplizumab effects on memory and regulatory T cells. This clone was seen a few times. Generated by immunoSEQ multiplex PCR, the TCRdb table keeps only in-frame clones and is missing some. This table holds more than 85,000 clones, 94% found once. Germline CDR1 SGHTA, CDR2 FQGNSA. V was clipped by 5 bases and J by 5 bases, with 16 bases between them. The CDR3 spans 14 residues. The sequenced sample was Tregs sorted from blood. This chain links TRBV7-2 with TRBJ2-7; D unresolved. The TCR originated in a human donor in good health. CDR3 region: CASSPRVWVHEQYF. The CDR3 DNA reads as TGTGCCAGCAGCCCCCGCGTTTGGGTGCACGAGCAGTACTTC. The entire variable domain, with the rest obtained from reference TRBV7-2 and TRBJ2-7, is as follows: GAGVSQSPSNKVTEKGKDVELRCDPISGHTALYWYRQSLGQGLEFLIYFQGNSAPDKSGLPSDRFSAERTGGSVSTLTIQRTQQEDSAVYLCASSPRVWVHEQYFGPGTRLTVT.